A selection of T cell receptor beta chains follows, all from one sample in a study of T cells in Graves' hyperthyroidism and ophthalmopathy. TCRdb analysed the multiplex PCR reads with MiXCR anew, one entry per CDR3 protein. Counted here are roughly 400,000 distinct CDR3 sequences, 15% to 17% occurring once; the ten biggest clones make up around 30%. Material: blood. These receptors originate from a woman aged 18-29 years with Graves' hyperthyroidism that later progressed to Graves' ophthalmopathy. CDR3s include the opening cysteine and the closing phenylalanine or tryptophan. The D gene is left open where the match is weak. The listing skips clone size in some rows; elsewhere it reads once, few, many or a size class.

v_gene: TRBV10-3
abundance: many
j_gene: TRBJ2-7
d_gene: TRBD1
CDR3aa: CAISDPLRTGGFSRYEQYF
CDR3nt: TGTGCCATCAGTGACCCCCTTAGGACAGGGGGTTTTTCTCGGTACGAGCAGTACTTC

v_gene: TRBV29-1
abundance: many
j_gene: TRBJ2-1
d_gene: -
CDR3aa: CSVEDRSQVNEQFF
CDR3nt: TGCAGCGTTGAAGATCGGAGTCAGGTCAATGAGCAGTTCTTC

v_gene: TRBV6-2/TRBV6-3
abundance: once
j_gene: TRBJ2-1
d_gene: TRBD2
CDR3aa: CASSQPGLAGGPSDNNEQFF
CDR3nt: TGTGCCAGCAGCCAGCCGGGACTAGCTGGTGGCCCCTCTGATAACAATGAGCAGTTCTTC

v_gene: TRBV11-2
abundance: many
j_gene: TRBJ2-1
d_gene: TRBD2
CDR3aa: CASSVFAGGEQFF
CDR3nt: TGTGCCAGCAGTGTCTTCGCGGGAGGAGAGCAGTTCTTC

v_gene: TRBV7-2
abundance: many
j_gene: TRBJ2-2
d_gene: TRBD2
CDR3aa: CASSPRTSGGTGELFF
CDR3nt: TGTGCCAGCAGCCCTCGGACTAGCGGAGGCACCGGGGAGCTGTTTTTT

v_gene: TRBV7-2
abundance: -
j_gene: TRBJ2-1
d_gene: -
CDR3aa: CASSLAAFSYNEQFF
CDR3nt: TGTGCCAGCAGCTTAGCGGCGTTCTCCTACAATGAGCAGTTCTTC

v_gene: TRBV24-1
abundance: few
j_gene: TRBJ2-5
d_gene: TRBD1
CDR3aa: CATSDWVGDRYQETQYF
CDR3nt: TGTGCCACCAGTGATTGGGTGGGGGACAGATACCAAGAGACCCAGTACTTC

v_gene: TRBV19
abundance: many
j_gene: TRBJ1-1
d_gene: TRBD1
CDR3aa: CASGDSLNTEAFF
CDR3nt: TGTGCCAGTGGGGACAGCTTGAACACTGAAGCTTTCTTT

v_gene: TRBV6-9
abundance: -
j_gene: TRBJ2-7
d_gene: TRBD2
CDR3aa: CASSYGTSGMSEQYF
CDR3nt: TGTGCCAGCAGTTACGGGACTAGCGGGATGTCTGAGCAGTACTTC

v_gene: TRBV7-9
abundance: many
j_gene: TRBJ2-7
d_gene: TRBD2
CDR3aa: CASTGGTSGRAEYEQYF
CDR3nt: TGTGCCAGCACCGGAGGGACTAGCGGGCGCGCGGAATACGAGCAGTACTTC

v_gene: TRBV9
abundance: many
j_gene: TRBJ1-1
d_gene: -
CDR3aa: CASSARDYGGTEAFF
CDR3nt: TGTGCCAGCAGCGCCCGGGATTACGGAGGCACTGAAGCTTTCTTT

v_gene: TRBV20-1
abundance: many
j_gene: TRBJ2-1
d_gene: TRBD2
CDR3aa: CSASGAAGGPGNEQFF
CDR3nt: TGCAGTGCTAGTGGGGCAGCGGGAGGGCCGGGTAATGAGCAGTTCTTC

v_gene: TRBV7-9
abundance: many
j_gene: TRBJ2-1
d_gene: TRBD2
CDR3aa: CASLTSGYNEQFF
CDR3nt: TGTGCCAGCCTTACTAGCGGGTACAATGAGCAGTTCTTC

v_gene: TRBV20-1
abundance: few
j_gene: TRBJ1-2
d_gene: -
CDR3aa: CSAFGGASGYTF
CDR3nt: TGCAGTGCCTTCGGGGGCGCGTCTGGCTACACCTTC

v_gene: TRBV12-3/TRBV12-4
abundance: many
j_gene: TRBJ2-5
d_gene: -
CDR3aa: CASSPRAGETQYF
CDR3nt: TGTGCCAGCAGTCCCCGGGCGGGGGAGACCCAGTACTTC

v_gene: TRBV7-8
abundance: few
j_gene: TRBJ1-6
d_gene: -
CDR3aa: CASSFLRDTISYNSPLHF
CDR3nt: TGTGCCAGCAGCTTTCTCCGGGACACTATTTCCTATAATTCACCCCTCCACTTT

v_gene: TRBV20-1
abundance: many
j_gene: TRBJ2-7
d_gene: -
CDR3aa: CSAVTHSKAYEQYF
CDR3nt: TGCAGTGCTGTGACTCATTCGAAGGCCTACGAGCAGTACTTC

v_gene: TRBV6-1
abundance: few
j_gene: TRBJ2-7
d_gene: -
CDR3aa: CASTKWAGSSYEQYF
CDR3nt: TGTGCCAGCACTAAGTGGGCAGGGAGCTCCTACGAGCAGTACTTC

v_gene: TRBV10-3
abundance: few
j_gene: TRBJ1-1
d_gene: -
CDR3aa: CAIRQGNTEAFF
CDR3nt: TGTGCCATCAGGCAGGGGAACACTGAAGCTTTCTTT

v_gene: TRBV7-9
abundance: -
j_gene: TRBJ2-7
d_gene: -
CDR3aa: CASSLVQEPYEQYF
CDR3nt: TGTGCCAGCAGCTTAGTACAGGAGCCCTACGAGCAGTACTTC

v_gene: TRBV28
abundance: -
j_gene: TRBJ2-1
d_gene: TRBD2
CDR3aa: CASSFIGLADNEQFF
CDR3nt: TGTGCCAGCAGTTTTATCGGACTAGCCGACAATGAGCAGTTCTTC

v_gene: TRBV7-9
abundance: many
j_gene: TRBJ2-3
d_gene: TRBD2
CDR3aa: CASSPRTSGPRTDTQYF
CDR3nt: TGTGCCAGCAGCCCCAGAACTAGCGGACCTCGCACAGATACGCAGTATTTT

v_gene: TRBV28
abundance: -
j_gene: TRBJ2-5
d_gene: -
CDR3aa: CASSLKPGPPQETQYF
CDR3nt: TGTGCCAGCAGTCTTAAACCGGGACCCCCACAAGAGACCCAGTACTTC

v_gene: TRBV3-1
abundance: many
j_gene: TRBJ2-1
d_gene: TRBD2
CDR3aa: CASSHTLAGDHEQFF
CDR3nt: TGTGCCAGCAGCCACACACTAGCGGGAGACCATGAGCAGTTCTTC

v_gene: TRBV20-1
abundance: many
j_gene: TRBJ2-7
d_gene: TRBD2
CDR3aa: CSARGLAGPGREQYF
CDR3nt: TGCAGTGCTAGAGGGCTAGCGGGACCTGGGAGGGAGCAGTACTTC

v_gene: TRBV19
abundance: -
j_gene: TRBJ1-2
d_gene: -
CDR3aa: CASSVTSGVLGGYTF
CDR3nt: TGTGCCAGTAGTGTCACTTCGGGCGTGCTCGGTGGCTACACCTTC

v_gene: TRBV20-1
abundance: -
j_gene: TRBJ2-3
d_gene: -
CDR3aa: CSARDAIGESTDTQYF
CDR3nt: TGCAGTGCTAGAGATGCAATCGGGGAAAGCACAGATACGCAGTATTTT

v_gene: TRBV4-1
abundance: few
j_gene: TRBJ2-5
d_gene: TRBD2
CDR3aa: CASSAILAGNNAETQYF
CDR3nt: TGCGCCAGCAGCGCCATTCTAGCGGGGAACAACGCAGAGACCCAGTACTTC

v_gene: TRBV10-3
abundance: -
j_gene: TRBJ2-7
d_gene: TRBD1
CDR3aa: CAADFGTGAYEQYF
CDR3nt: TGTGCCGCCGACTTCGGGACAGGGGCCTACGAGCAGTACTTC

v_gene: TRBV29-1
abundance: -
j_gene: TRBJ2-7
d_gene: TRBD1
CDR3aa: CSVEQGATDSYEQYF
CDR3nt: TGCAGCGTTGAGCAGGGGGCGACGGACTCCTACGAGCAGTACTTC

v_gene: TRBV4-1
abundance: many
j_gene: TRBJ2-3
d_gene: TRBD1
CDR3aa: CASSARQGSVDTQYF
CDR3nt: TGCGCCAGCAGCGCGAGACAGGGTAGTGTGGATACGCAGTATTTT

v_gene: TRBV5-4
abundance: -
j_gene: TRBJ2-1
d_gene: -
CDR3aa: CASSLGGGENNEQFF
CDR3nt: TGTGCCAGCAGCTTGGGGGGTGGCGAAAACAATGAGCAGTTCTTC

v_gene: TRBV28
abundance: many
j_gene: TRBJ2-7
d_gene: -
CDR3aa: CASSPRIHRSYEQYF
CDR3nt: TGTGCCAGCAGTCCCCGAATCCATCGATCCTACGAGCAGTACTTC

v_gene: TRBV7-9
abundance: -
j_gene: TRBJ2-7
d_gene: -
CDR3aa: CASSLTLPLGEQYF
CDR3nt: TGTGCCAGCAGCTTAACCCTCCCCTTAGGAGAGCAGTACTTC

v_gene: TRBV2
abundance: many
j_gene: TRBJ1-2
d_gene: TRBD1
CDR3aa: CASSGELDRGYGYTF
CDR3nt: TGTGCCAGCAGTGGCGAACTGGACAGGGGGTATGGCTACACCTTC

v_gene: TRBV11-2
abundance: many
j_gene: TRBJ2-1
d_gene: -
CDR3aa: CASSLGSLQNYNEQFF
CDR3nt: TGTGCCAGCAGCTTAGGGTCCCTCCAGAATTACAATGAGCAGTTCTTC